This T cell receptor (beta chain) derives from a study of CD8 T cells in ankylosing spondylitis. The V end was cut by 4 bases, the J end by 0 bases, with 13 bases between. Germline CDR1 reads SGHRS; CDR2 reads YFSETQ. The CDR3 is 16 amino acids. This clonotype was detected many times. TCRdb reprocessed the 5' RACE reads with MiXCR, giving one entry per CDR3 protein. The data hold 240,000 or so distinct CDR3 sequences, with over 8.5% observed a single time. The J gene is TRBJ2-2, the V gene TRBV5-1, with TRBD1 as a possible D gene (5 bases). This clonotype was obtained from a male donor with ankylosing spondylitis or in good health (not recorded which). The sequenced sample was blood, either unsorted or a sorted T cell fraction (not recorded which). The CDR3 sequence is CASSPSRQTNTGELFF. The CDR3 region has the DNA TGCGCCAGCAGCCCATCGAGACAGACGAACACCGGGGAGCTGTTTTTT.